Below are 14 T cell receptor beta chains sequenced from a single sample in a study of shared clonotypes between healthy human individuals. Produced via immunoSEQ multiplex PCR; TCRdb's table is partial and in-frame only. The profile covers 98,000 or so clones, with 55% to 70% appearing a single time and about 25% taken by the ten largest. Sequenced input: memory CD8+ T cells sorted from blood. The subset denotes: CD45RO+ cells pooled with CCR7-negative TemRA cells. Source of these receptors: a woman in her 30s in good health.

This chain joins TRBV4-1 and TRBJ2-3, with 7 bases that match TRBD2. CDR1 and CDR2 (germline): MGHRA, YSYEKL. There are 16 residues in the CDR3. V shed 6 bases and J 1 base; nucleotides not matched to a gene: 10. The CDR3 loop reads CASRPIGAGGTDTQYF. The CDR3 nucleotides read TGCGCCAGCAGACCGATTGGGGCGGGAGGCACAGATACGCAGTATTTT.

This chain links TRBV15 with TRBJ1-1, with D possibly matching TRBD1 (5 bases). Germline V CDR1 and CDR2: LNHNV, YYDKDF (reference sequence). The CDR3 sequence is 17 residues long. V was shortened by 4 bases and J by 1 base, with 19 bases between the two germline ends. The CDR3 sequence is CATSKRWWGSQNTEAFF. CDR3 in DNA: TGTGCCACCAGCAAACGATGGTGGGGGAGTCAGAACACTGAAGCTTTCTTT.

The sample holds a few counts of this clone. The CDR3 bases are TGTGCCAGCAGGCAGGGACTAGCGGGAGGGCGGGAGCAGTACTTC. Translated: CASRQGLAGGREQYF. The V and J genes are TRBV6-5 and TRBJ2-7, with 16 bases aligning to TRBD2. The CDR3 loop spans 15 amino acids. Germline values: CDR1 MNHEY, CDR2 SVGAGI. Trimming at V came to 6 bases and at J to 7 bases, leaving 6 bases not matched to a gene.

The chain carries TRBV7-9 and TRBJ2-7; the D gene could be TRBD1 or TRBD2 (5 bases each). The CDR3 is 15 residues long. The germline V gene encodes CDR1 SEHNR and CDR2 FQNEAQ (reference sequence). V was clipped by 1 base and J by 3 bases, with 13 bases between them. The CDR3 nucleotides read TGTGCCAGCAGCTTAGGGTCTGGGGGTTACTACGAGCAGTACTTC. Translating gives CASSLGSGGYYEQYF.

The chain has TRBV6-5 and TRBJ2-7; TRBD1 matches 9 bases. This CDR3 is 15 amino acids long. Trimming removed 6 bases from V and 7 bases from J; junction bases left unmatched: 13. From germline, CDR1 is MNHEY and CDR2 SVGAGI. This CDR3 reads CASRMTGTGSREQYF. The CDR3 region has the DNA TGTGCCAGCAGAATGACCGGGACAGGGAGTAGGGAGCAGTACTTC.

This clone appeared a few times. The chain couples TRBV7-8 to TRBJ2-1; the D gene is possibly TRBD2 (5 bases). CDR3 length equals 16 residues. V lost 5 bases to trimming and J lost 1 base, with 15 bases between them. The germline V gene has CDR1 SGHVS and CDR2 FQNEAQ. CDR3 DNA sequence: TGTGCCAGCAGCCCCAGGACTGATATATCCTACAATGAGCAGTTCTTC. It translates to CASSPRTDISYNEQFF.

This chain connects TRBV19 to TRBJ2-1, with TRBD1 as a possible D gene (6 bases). This CDR3 has 13 residues. V lost 10 bases and J lost 3, with 13 bases in between. Germline V gives CDR1 LNHDA, CDR2 SQIVND (reference sequence). The CDR3 DNA follows: TGTGCCACGACGGGACACCTCTACAATGAGCAGTTCTTC. Translation gives CATTGHLYNEQFF.

The chain joins TRBV10-2 to TRBJ2-7, with D perhaps TRBD1 (6 bases). V was pared by 10 bases and J by 6 bases, with 16 bases between. The CDR3 loop spans 12 amino acids. CDR1 is WSHSY and CDR2 is SAAADI in the germline V gene. The CDR3: CATSGASVEQYF. CDR3 bases: TGCGCCACCTCAGGGGCTTCGGTCGAGCAGTACTTC.

V gene TRBV2 combines with J gene TRBJ1-2; weak D call: TRBD1 (5 bases). V dropped 6 bases and J dropped 5 bases, with 22 bases sitting between them. The CDR3 covers 16 residues. Per germline, CDR1 SNHLY and CDR2 FYNNEI. The CDR3 region is CASRGPRDGDSYGYTF. The CDR3 nucleotides are TGTGCCAGCAGGGGACCCCGGGACGGCGATTCTTATGGCTACACCTTC.

Of note for this clone: Other DNA sequences within the sample encode an identical CDR3. The chain carries TRBV7-9 and TRBJ2-7; 9 bases line up with TRBD2. The CDR3 has 13 residues. Germline V gene lookup returns CDR1 SEHNR and CDR2 FQNEAQ (reference sequence). The trim removed 1 base at V and 5 bases at J, leaving 0 bases unmatched. The DNA of the CDR3 is TGTGCCAGCAGCTTAGGGACTAGCGACGAGCAGTACTTC. Translating gives CASSLGTSDEQYF.

The V gene is TRBV28, the J gene TRBJ1-5; unclear D gene. The CDR3 consists of 13 residues. CDR1 and CDR2 (germline): MDHEN, SYDVKM. Between the trimmed V and J ends, which lost 4 bases and 5 bases, there was a span of 9 bases. The CDR3 DNA follows: TGTGCCAGCAGTTCATTAGGTCATCAGCCCCAGCATTTT. Protein: CASSSLGHQPQHF.

The chain has TRBV5-1 and TRBJ1-1, with a weak D call TRBD1 (6 bases). Germline CDR1 and CDR2: SGHRS and YFSETQ. This CDR3 is 14 amino acids long. V lost 5 bases, J lost 5 bases, and 16 bases lay in between. The CDR3 DNA reads TGCGCCAGCAGTCTTATTAGGGGGTGGACTGAAGCTTTCTTT. Its protein is CASSLIRGWTEAFF.

The rearrangement links TRBV7-9 to TRBJ2-3; tentative D call: TRBD2 (5 bases). The V and J ends lost 4 bases and 2 bases respectively, with 10 bases between them. CDR3 length: 14 residues. CDR1 is SEHNR and CDR2 is FQNEAQ in the germline V gene (reference sequence). This CDR3 reads CASSSRAYTDTQYF. CDR3 coding DNA: TGTGCCAGCAGCTCGAGGGCGTACACAGATACGCAGTATTTT.

The rearrangement joins TRBV2 to TRBJ2-7; possible D gene TRBD1, 6 bases. Germline CDR1 SNHLY, CDR2 FYNNEI. CDR3 size: 13 residues. Trimming shortened V by 7 bases and J by 6 bases, and 16 bases separated the two germline ends. The CDR3 DNA reads as TGTGCCAGCAAGGGACCCACCAGGGGCGAGCAGTACTTC. It translates to CASKGPTRGEQYF.